This is a list of T cell receptor beta chains from one sample in a study of immune characterization of retroperitoneal liposarcoma. Using its own MiXCR run on the PCR reads, TCRdb lists one record per CDR3 protein. Among approximately 11,000 distinct CDR3 sequences listed, 30% to 45% were seen once. The sample consisted of tumor tissue. These TCRs come from a male donor with retroperitoneal liposarcoma. CDR3s include the opening cysteine and the closing phenylalanine or tryptophan.

TRBV7-2	TRBJ1-2	CASSLVPGGWDYGYTF
TRBV6-1	TRBJ2-5	CASSTTSGNAGTQYF
TRBV7-2	NA	CASSPWRGTYEQYF
TRBV27	TRBJ2-7	CASTRRVGGYEQYF
TRBV6-1	TRBJ2-5	CASSPRGGETQYF
TRBV6-1	NA	CASNYEQYF
TRBV6-8	TRBJ2-7	CASSGTKKYEQYF
TRBV6-1	TRBJ2-1	CASTKTGQQETQFF
TRBV11-3	TRBJ2-2	CASSGRDRKGTGELFF
TRBV11-2	TRBJ2-7	CASSFNSGDYEQYF
TRBV6-1	TRBJ2-1	CASSDTQGTEQFF
TRBV6-8	TRBJ2-3	CASSYHRTSGGLTQYF
TRBV6-1	TRBJ2-1	CASTLGAGSYNEQFF
TRBV27	TRBJ1-4	CASSLDGGTPHGDEKLFF
TRBV6-1	NA	CASSEGGDTTYEQYF
TRBV6-5	TRBJ2-3	CASRRGGPYEFSTDTQYF
TRBV6-5	TRBJ2-1	CASSYSRGPSSRNEQFF